This T cell receptor (beta chain) was identified in a study of OX40 agonist ivuxolimab in advanced cancers. Study information: Males comprised 82.7% of the group, whose mean age was approximately 61 years (range about 20 to 79).

Profiling relied on immunoSEQ multiplex PCR, and the TCRdb table lists in-frame clones only, not all of them. The table lists some 70,000 clones, roughly 80% of them singletons, with 5.5% to 7.5% in the top ten. CDR3 size: 13 residues. CDR1 KGHSH and CDR2 LQKENI come from the germline V gene. V was trimmed by 5 bases and J by 4 bases, leaving 12 bases between them. General study findings and limits: The study found that CD8+ T cells averaged more expanded clones than CD4+. With doses of 0.1 to 3.0 mg/kg, CD4+ and CD8+ blood T cells had undergone clonal expansion by week 6.

A word on this clone: What it binds is unknown.

The chain joins TRBV18 to TRBJ2-7, with D perhaps matching TRBD1 or TRBD2 (5 bases each). The specimen comprised CD4+ or CD8+ T cells sorted from blood, sampled in a trial of the OX40 agonist ivuxolimab. The sequence came from an adult with an advanced solid tumor such as melanoma, head and neck, liver or kidney cancer. In nucleotides, the CDR3 is TGTGCCAGCTCATCCAGGGACCGATACGAGCAGTACTTC. This sequence encodes CASSSRDRYEQYF.